This T cell receptor (beta chain) was documented in a study of OX40 agonist ivuxolimab in advanced cancers. Study-wide context: Administration of intravenous ivuxolimab to patients occurred every 2 weeks at 0.01 to 10 mg/kg.

The CDR3 extends over 15 amino acids. V was clipped by 3 bases and J by 2 bases, with 13 bases between them. Germline CDR1 and CDR2: WSHSY and SAAADI. Remarks on this clone: What it recognizes is unknown.

The study's findings and limits: Doses of 0.1 to 3.0 mg/kg were accompanied by clonal expansion of CD4+ and CD8+ blood T cells by week 6.

Repertoires were generated with immunoSEQ multiplex PCR, while TCRdb's copy carries only in-frame clones and drops some. The sample holds tens of thousands of clones; about 85% are singletons and the top ten take around 2.7%. This material consisted of CD4+ or CD8+ T cells sorted from blood, taken in a trial of the OX40 agonist ivuxolimab. This TCR came from an adult with an advanced solid tumor such as melanoma, head and neck, liver or kidney cancer. The gene calls are TRBV10-2 and TRBJ1-2; D ambiguous. The CDR3 DNA follows: TGCGCCAGCAGTGACCCCCCGCATGTAAACTATGGCTACACCTTC. This translates into CASSDPPHVNYGYTF.